The clone carrying this TCR beta chain was seen a few times. A much bigger clone sits one base away, suggesting this may be a read error. Indicated time point: persistent/refractory GD, antithyroid drugs over 5 years with positive TRAb. The TCR library was prepared using RNA isolated from PBMCs. This sample stems from a study of regulatory T cells in long-lasting Graves disease. The germline V gene has CDR1 MDHEN and CDR2 SYDVKM. The CDR3 contains 14 residues. TCR beta libraries were built with iRepertoire HTBI primers and Arm-PCR of CDR3 regions. TCRdb processed the multiplex PCR reads anew with MiXCR; each CDR3 protein has one entry. The table includes 350,000 to 450,000 distinct CDR3 sequences, approximately 25% detected once.

The chain combines TRBV28 with TRBJ2-7; 9 nucleotides agree with TRBD1. The specimen was peripheral blood mononuclear cells (PBMCs), collected when the disease was refractory, from a patient treated with antithyroid drugs. The sequence came from a woman between 40 and 55 years old with Graves disease. The CDR3 bases are TGTGCCAGCAGTGTTGGACAGGGGCATCGGGAGCAGTGCTTC. Translation: CASSVGQGHREQCF.